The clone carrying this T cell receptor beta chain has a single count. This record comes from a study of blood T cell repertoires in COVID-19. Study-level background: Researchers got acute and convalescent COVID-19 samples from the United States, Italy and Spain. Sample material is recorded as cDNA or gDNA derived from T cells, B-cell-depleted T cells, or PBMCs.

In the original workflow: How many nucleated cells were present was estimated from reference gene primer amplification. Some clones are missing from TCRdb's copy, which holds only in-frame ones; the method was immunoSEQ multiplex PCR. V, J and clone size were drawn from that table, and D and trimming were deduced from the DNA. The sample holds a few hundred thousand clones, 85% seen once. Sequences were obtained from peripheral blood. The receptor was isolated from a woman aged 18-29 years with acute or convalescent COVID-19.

The CDR3 DNA sequence: TGTGCCAGCAGCCACCGGGACAAGGCCACTGAAGCTTTCTTT. Amino acids: CASSHRDKATEAFF. The chain carries TRBV3-1 (or the pseudogene TRBV3-2) and TRBJ1-1; D perhaps matches TRBD1 (6 bases). The CDR3 covers 14 residues. The V and J ends lost 3 bases and 4 bases respectively, with 12 bases between them. The germline V gene has CDR1 LGHDT and CDR2 YNNKEL (reference sequence).